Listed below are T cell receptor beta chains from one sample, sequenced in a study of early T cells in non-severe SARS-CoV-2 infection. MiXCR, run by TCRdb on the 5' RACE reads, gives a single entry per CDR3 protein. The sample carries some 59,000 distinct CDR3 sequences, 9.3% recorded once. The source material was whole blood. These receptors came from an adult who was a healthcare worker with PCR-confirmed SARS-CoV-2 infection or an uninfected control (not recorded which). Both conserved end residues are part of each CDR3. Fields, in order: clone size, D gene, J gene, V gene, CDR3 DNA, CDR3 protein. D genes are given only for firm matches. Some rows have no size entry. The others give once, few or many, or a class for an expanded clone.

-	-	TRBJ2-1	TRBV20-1	TGCAGTGCTGCGGACCTGGGGTCCTACAATGAGCAGTTCTTC	CSAADLGSYNEQFF
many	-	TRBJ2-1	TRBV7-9	TGTGCCAGCAGCCGGGGGACAGCCTCTGAGCAGTTCTTC	CASSRGTASEQFF
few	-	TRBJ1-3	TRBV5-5	TGTGCCAGCAGCTTTATTCCCTCTGGAAACACCATATATTTT	CASSFIPSGNTIYF
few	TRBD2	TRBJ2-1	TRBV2	TGTGCCAGCAGTGCTCGACTAGCGGGGGGCCCCTACAATGAGCAGTTCTTC	CASSARLAGGPYNEQFF
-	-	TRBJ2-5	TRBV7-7	TGTGCCAGCAGCAAACAGGGAAAAGAGACCCAGTACTTC	CASSKQGKETQYF
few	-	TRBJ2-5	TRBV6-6	TGTGCCAGCAGTTACTCGAGCCTAGCCCGAGAGACCCAGTACTTC	CASSYSSLARETQYF
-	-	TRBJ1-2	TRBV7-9	TGTGCCAGCAGCTCCGAATCCGGGTCCTATGGCTACACCTTC	CASSSESGSYGYTF
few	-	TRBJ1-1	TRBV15	TGTGCCACCAGCAGAGATGGGCAGGGTCGGACTGAAGCTTTCTTT	CATSRDGQGRTEAFF
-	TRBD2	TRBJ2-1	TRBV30	TGTGCCTGGGGACTAGCCCGGGGCAATGAGCAGTTCTTC	CAWGLARGNEQFF
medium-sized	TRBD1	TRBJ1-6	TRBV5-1	TGCGCCAGCAGCTTGAAAGGACAGGGAGGTTCACCCCTCCACTTT	CASSLKGQGGSPLHF
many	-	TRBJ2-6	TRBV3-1	TGTGCCAGCACCTACTCTGGGGCCAACGTCCTGACTTTC	CASTYSGANVLTF
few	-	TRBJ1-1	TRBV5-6	TGTGCCAGCAGCTTGGCCGTCAGGGGAGACACTGAAGCTTTCTTT	CASSLAVRGDTEAFF
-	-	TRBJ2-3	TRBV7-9	TGTGCCAGCAGCTTAGTGCTTGGAGATACGCAGTATTTT	CASSLVLGDTQYF
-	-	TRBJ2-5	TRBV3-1	TGTGCCAGCAGTCGAGCCGGCCAGACCCAGTACTTC	CASSRAGQTQYF
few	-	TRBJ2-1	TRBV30	TGTGCCTGGAGCTATAACCACGTAGTCCCGGGGGAGCAGTTCTTC	CAWSYNHVVPGEQFF
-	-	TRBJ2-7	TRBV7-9	TGTGCCAGCAGCTTAGCGCACGGTTACGAGCAGTACTTC	CASSLAHGYEQYF
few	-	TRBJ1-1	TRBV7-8	TGTGCCAGCAGCCCCCAATGGGGGAACACTGAAGCTTTCTTT	CASSPQWGNTEAFF
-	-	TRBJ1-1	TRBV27	TGTGCCAGCAGTCGGCTAGCAGGGAGGACTGAAGCTTTCTTT	CASSRLAGRTEAFF
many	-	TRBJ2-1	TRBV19	TGTGCCAGTAGGGGTATAGGTGAGAGCTCCTACAATGAGCAGTTCTTC	CASRGIGESSYNEQFF
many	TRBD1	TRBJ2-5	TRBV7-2	TGTGCCAGCAGCTTAGCACAGGGGCCCCAGTACTTC	CASSLAQGPQYF
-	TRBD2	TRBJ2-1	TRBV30	TGTGCCTGGAGGTTAGCGGGTCCCAATGAGCAGTTCTTC	CAWRLAGPNEQFF
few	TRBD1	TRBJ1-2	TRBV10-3	TGTGCCATCAGGGGGACAGGGGATGGCTACACCTTC	CAIRGTGDGYTF
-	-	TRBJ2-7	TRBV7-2	TGTGCCAGCAGCTTAGTGGCGGGGAACTCCTACGAGCAGTACTTC	CASSLVAGNSYEQYF
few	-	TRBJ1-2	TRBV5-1	TGCGCCAGCAGCTCGCAGGGGAGGGATGGCTACACCTTC	CASSSQGRDGYTF
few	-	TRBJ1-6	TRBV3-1	TGTGCCAGCAGCCCTGATGGGGGGAATTCACCCCTCCACTTT	CASSPDGGNSPLHF
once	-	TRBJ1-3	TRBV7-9	TGTGCCAGCAGCCCCAATATGGGATGCTCCATCTCTGGAAACACCATATATTTT	CASSPNMGCSISGNTIYF
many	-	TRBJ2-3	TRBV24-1	TGTGCCACCAGTGAGGCGGGGCGTACAGATACGCAGTATTTT	CATSEAGRTDTQYF
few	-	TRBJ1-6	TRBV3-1	TGTGCCAGCAGCTTAGGGGGGACTCCAGGTTCACCCCTCCACTTT	CASSLGGTPGSPLHF
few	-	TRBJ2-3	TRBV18	TGTGCCAGCTCACCACCGGCAGGACAAAGGGGGACAGATACGCAGTATTTT	CASSPPAGQRGTDTQYF
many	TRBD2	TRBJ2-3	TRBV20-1	TGCAGTGCTATCCTGGGGACTAGCGGAGACCCCACAGATACGCAGTATTTT	CSAILGTSGDPTDTQYF
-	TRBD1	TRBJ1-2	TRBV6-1	TGTGCCAGCAGGGACAGGGGCGTCTATGGCTACACCTTC	CASRDRGVYGYTF